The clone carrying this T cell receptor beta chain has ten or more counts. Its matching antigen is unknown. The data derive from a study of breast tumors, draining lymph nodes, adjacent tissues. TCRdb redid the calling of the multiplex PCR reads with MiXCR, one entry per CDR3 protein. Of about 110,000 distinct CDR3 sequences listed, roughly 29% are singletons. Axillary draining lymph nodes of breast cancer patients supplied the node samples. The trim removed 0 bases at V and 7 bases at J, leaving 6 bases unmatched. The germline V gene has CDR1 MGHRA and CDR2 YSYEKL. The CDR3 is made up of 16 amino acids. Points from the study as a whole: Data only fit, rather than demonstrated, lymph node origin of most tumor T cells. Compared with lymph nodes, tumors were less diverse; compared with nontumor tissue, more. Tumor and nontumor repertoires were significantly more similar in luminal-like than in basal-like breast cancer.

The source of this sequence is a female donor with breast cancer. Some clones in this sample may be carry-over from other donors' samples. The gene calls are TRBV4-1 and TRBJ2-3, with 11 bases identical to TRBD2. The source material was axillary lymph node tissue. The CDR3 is CASSQDPLAGGYTQYF. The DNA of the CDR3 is TGCGCCAGCAGCCAAGATCCCCTAGCGGGAGGCTATACGCAGTATTTT.